The present entry profiles one T cell receptor beta chain with its context. Template-switch reactions added UMIs with a 6-nucleotide sample barcode. TCRdb reworked the 5' RACE reads into one entry per CDR3 protein, no DNA. The sample holds more than 350,000 distinct CDR3 sequences. These data are taken from a study of monozygotic twins with inflammatory bowel disease. The clonotype was recovered from a human donor with ulcerative colitis or Crohn's disease, or a healthy co-twin of an affected twin (not recorded which). The specimen was blood.

CDR3: CASSPQRASSGANVLTF. The V call is TRBV4-3, the J call TRBJ2-6; the TCRdb call, TRBD2, lacks DNA for checking. This CDR3 has 17 amino acids. Germline V gives CDR1 LGHNA, CDR2 YSLEER.